This TCR beta chain was captured by sequencing in a study of control samples from healthy donors and cancer patients. This CDR3 is 18 amino acids long. Germline loops: CDR1 SGHRS, CDR2 YFSETQ. With V trimmed by 2 bases and J by 10 bases, 15 bases remained unmatched. Measured with immunoSEQ multiplex PCR; TCRdb has only the in-frame clones, and not every one. The data show around 57,000 clones, 91% seen once. This clonotype originated in a man younger than 40 with colorectal cancer. Sequenced sample: PBMCs. The chain recombines TRBV5-1 with TRBJ1-4; 12 nucleotides line up with TRBD1. The CDR3 here is CASSFSRLGQGAPGKLFF. In nucleotides, the CDR3 is TGCGCCAGCAGCTTCTCTCGACTGGGACAGGGGGCGCCCGGAAAACTGTTTTTT.